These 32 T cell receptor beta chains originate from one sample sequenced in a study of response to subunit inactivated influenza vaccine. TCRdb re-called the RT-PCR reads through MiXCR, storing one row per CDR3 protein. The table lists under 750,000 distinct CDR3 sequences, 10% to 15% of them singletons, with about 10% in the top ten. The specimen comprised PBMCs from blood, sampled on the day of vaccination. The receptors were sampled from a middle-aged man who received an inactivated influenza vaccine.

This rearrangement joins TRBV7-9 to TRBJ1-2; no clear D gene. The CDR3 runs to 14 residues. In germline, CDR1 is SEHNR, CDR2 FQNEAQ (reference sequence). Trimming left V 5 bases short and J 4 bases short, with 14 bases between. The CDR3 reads CASSPLGPSYGYTF. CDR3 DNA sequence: TGTGCCAGCAGCCCACTAGGACCGTCCTATGGCTACACCTTC.

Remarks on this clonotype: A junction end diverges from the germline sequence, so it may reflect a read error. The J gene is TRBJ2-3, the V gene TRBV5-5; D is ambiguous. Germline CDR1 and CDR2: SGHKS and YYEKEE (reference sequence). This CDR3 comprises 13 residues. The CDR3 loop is CAISSQGTDTQYF. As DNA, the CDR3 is TGTGCCATCAGCTCCCAGGGCACAGATACGCAGTATTTT.

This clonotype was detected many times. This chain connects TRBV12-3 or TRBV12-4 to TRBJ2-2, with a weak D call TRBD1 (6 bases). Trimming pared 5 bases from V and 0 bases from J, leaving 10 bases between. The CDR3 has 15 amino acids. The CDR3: CASSVRGSNTGELFF. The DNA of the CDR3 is TGTGCCAGCAGTGTCAGGGGTTCGAACACCGGGGAGCTGTTTTTT.

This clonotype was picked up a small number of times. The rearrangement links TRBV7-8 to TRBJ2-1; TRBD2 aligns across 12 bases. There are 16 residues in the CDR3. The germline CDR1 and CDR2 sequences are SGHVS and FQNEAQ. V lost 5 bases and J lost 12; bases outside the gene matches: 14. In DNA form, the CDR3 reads TGTGCCAGCAGCCCGCTGACTAGCGGGGGCCTCTCAGGGCAGTTCTTC. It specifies CASSPLTSGGLSGQFF.

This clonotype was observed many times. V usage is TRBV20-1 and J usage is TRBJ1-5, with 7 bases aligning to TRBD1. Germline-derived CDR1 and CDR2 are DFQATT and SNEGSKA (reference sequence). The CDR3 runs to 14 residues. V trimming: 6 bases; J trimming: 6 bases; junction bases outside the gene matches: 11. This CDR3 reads CSAKAKQGTQPQHF. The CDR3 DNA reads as TGCAGTGCGAAGGCAAAACAGGGGACTCAGCCCCAGCATTTT.

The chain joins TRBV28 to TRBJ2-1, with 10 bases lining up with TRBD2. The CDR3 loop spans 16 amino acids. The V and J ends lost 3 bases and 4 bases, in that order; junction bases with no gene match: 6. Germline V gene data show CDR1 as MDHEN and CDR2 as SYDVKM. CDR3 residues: CASSFLSGGGYNEQFF. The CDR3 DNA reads TGTGCCAGCAGTTTCTTGAGCGGGGGGGGTTACAATGAGCAGTTCTTC.

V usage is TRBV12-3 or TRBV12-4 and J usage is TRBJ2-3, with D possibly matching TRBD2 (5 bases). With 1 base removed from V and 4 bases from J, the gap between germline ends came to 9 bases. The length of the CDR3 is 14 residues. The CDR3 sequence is CASSLGSVADTQYF. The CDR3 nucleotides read TGTGCCAGCAGTTTAGGTAGCGTTGCAGATACGCAGTATTTT.

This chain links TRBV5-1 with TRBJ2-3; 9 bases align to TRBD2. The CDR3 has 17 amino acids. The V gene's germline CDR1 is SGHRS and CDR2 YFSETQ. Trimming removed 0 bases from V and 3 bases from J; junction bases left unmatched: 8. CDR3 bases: TGCGCCAGCAGCTTGGGGGCTAGCGGGGTCGCAACAGATACGCAGTATTTT. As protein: CASSLGASGVATDTQYF.

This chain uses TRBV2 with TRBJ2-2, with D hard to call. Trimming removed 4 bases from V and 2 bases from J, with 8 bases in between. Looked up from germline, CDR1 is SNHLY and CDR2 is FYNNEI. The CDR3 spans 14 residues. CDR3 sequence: CASSGAINTGELFF. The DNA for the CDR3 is TGTGCCAGCAGTGGGGCGATCAACACCGGGGAGCTGTTTTTT.

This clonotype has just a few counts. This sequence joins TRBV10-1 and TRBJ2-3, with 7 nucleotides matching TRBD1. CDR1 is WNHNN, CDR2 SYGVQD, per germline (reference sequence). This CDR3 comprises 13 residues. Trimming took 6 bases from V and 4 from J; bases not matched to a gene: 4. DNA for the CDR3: TGCGCCAGCAGCCGGGACAGCTCAGATACGCAGTATTTT. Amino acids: CASSRDSSDTQYF.

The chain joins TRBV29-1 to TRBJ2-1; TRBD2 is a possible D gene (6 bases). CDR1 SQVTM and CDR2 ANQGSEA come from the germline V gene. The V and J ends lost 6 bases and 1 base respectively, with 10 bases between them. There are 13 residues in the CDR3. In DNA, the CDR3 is TGCAGCGTGGGCGGGACTTCCTACAATGAGCAGTTCTTC. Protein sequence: CSVGGTSYNEQFF.

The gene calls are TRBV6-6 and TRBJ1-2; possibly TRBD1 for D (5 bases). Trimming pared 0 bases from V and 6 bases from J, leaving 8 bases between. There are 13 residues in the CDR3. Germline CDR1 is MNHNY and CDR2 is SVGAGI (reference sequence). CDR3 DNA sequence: TGTGCCAGCAGTTACTCCGAGGGGCATGGCTACACCTTC. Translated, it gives CASSYSEGHGYTF.

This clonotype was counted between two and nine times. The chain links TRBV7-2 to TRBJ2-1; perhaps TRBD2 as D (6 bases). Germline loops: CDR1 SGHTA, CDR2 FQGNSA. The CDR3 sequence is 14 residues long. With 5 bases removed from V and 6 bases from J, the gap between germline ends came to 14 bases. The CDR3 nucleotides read TGTGCCAGCAGCCGAAGTGCGGGAATCAATGAGCAGTTCTTC. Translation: CASSRSAGINEQFF.

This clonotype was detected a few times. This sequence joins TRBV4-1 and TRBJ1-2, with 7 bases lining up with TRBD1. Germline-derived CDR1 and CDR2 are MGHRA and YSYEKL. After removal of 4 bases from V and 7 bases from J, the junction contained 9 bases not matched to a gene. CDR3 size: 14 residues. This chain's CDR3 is CASSRPSQGPGYTF. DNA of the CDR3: TGCGCCAGCAGCCGACCCTCACAGGGGCCTGGCTACACCTTC.

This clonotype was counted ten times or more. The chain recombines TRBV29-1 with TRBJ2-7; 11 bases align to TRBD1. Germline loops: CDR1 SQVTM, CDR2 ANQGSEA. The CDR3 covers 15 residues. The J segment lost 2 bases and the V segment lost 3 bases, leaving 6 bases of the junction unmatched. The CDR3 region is CSVEDRGLFPYEQYF. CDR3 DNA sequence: TGCAGCGTTGAGGACAGGGGGCTGTTTCCCTACGAGCAGTACTTC.

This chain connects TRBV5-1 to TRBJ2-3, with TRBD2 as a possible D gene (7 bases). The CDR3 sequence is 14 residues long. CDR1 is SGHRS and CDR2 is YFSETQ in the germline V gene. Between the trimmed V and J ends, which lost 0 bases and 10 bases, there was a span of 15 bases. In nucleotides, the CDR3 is TGCGCCAGCAGCTTGGATGGGGGGGCGGCCCCGCAGTATTTT. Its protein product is CASSLDGGAAPQYF.

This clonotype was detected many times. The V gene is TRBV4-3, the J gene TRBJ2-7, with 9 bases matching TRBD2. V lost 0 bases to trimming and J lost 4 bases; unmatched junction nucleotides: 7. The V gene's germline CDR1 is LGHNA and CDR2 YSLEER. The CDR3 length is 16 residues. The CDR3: CASSQDSRLAGYEQYF. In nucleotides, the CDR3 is TGCGCCAGCAGCCAAGATAGTCGGCTAGCGGGGTACGAGCAGTACTTC.

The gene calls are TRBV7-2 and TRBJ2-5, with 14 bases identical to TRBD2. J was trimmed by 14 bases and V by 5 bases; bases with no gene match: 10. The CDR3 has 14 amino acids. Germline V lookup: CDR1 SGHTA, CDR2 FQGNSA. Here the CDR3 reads CASSLGTSGGPPYF. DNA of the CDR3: TGTGCCAGCAGCCTAGGGACTAGCGGGGGCCCACCCTACTTC.

The CDR3 region has the DNA TGTGCCACCAGCAGATTCCGGGAGTACAATGAGCAGTTCTTC. It translates to CATSRFREYNEQFF. This sequence joins TRBV15 and TRBJ2-1, with D possibly being TRBD2 (6 bases). The ends were cut back, 2 bases at V and 4 bases at J, with 9 bases in the middle. CDR3 length: 14 amino acids. Germline V CDR1 and CDR2: LNHNV, YYDKDF (reference sequence).

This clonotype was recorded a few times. As DNA, the CDR3 is TGTGCCAGCAGTGAAGCGGTGGAAAGCTCCTACAATGAGCAGTTCTTC. Its protein is CASSEAVESSYNEQFF. The genes are TRBV2 and TRBJ2-1, with D uncertain. Germline V lookup: CDR1 SNHLY, CDR2 FYNNEI. The CDR3 is 16 amino acids. Trimming stripped 0 bases from V and 0 bases from J, with 9 bases between. The whole variable domain, remainder taken from reference TRBV2 and TRBJ2-1, is EPEVTQTPSHQVTQMGQEVILRCVPISNHLYFYWYRQILGQKVEFLVSFYNNEISEKSEIFDDQFSVERPDGSNFTLKIRSTKLEDSAMYFCASSEAVESSYNEQFFGPGTRLTVL.

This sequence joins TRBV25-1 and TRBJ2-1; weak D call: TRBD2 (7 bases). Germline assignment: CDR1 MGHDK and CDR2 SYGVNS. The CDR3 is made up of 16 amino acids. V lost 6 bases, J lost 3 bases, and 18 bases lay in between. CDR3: CASSTGRGSYYNEQFF. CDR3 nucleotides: TGTGCCAGCAGCACGGGGAGGGGGAGTTACTACAATGAGCAGTTCTTC.

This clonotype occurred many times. The CDR3 spells CASSLSYDTQYF. The DNA for the CDR3 is TGTGCCAGCAGCTTATCATACGATACGCAGTATTTT. The chain is built from TRBV7-6 and TRBJ2-3; D gene uncertain. CDR1 and CDR2 (germline): SGHVS, FNYEAQ. Trimming removed 2 bases at V and 6 bases at J, with 6 bases between. CDR3 length: 12 residues.

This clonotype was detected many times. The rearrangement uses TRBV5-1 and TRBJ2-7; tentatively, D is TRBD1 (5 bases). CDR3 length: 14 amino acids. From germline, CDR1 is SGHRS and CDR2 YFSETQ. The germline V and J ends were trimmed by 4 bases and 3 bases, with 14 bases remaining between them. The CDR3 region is CASSLTLQGYEQYF. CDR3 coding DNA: TGCGCCAGCAGCCTAACTCTCCAGGGCTACGAGCAGTACTTC.

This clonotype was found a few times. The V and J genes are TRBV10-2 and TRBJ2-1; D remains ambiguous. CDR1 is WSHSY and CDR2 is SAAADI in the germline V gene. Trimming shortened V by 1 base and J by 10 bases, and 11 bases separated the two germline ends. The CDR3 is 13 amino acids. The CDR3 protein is CASSELVSREQFF. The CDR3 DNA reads TGCGCCAGCAGTGAGTTGGTTAGCCGCGAGCAGTTCTTC.

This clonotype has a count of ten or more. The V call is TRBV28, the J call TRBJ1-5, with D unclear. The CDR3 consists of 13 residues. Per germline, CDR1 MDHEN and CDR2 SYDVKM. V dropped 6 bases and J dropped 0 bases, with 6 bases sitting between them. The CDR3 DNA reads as TGTGCCAGCAGGACTTATAGCAATCAGCCCCAGCATTTT. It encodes CASRTYSNQPQHF.

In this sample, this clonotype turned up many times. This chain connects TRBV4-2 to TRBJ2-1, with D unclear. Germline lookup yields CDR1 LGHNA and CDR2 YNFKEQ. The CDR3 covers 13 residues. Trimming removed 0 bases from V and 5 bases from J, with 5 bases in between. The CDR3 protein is CASSQDQNNEQFF. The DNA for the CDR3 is TGTGCCAGCAGCCAAGATCAAAACAATGAGCAGTTCTTC.

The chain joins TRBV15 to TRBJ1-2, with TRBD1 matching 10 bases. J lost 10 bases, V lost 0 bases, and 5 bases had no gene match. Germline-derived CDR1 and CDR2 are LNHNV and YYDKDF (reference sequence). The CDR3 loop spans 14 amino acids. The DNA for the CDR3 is TGTGCCACCAGCAGAGATAAAGGGACAGGGGCCTACACCTTC. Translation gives CATSRDKGTGAYTF.

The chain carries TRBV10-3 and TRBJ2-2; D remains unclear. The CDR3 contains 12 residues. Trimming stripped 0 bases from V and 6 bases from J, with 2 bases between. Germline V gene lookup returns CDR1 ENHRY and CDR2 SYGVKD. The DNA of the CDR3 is TGTGCCATCAGTGAGTCGGCCGGGGAGCTGTTTTTT. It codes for CAISESAGELFF.

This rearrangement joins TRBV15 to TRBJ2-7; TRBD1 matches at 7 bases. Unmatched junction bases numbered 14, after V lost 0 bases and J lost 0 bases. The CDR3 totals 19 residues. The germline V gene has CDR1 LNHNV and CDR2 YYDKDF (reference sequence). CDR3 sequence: CATSRDKGTEDSSSYEQYF. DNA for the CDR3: TGTGCCACCAGCAGAGATAAAGGGACAGAAGATAGTAGCTCCTACGAGCAGTACTTC.

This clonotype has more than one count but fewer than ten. The CDR3 DNA follows: TGTGCCAGCAGACCGCAGGGGTTCACTGAAGCTTTCTTT. It codes for CASRPQGFTEAFF. J is TRBJ1-1 and V is TRBV6-1; D is possibly TRBD1 (6 bases). The V end lost 6 bases, the J end lost 4 bases, and 12 bases lay between the germline ends. Germline CDR1 MNHNS, CDR2 SASEGT. The CDR3 totals 13 residues.

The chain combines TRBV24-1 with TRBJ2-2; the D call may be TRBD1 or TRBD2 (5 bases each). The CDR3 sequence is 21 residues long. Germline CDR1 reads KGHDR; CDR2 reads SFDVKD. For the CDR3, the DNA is TGTGGGACCTGTGATTTGCAACCGGGACCAACCGCCTCGAGAGGCACCGGGGAGCTGTTTTTT. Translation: CGTCDLQPGPTASRGTGELFF.

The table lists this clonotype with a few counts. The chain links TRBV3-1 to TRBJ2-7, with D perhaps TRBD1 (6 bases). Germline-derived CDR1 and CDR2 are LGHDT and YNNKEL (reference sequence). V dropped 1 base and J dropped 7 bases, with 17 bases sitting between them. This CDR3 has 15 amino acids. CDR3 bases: TGTGCCAGCAGCCAAGTTCTACAGGGCTTGTTGGAGCAGTACTTC. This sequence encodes CASSQVLQGLLEQYF.